Listed below are T cell receptor beta chains from one sample, sequenced in a study of blood T cell repertoires in COVID-19. Data came from immunoSEQ multiplex PCR; TCRdb stores just in-frame clones and leaves some out. Of about 160,000 clones in the sample, 60% to 85% were seen once. Sequences were obtained from peripheral blood. Receptor source: a man aged 60 to 75 with acute or convalescent COVID-19. CDR3s leave out the opening cysteine and the closing phenylalanine or tryptophan. Fields, in order: J gene, CDR3 length, V gene, clone size, CDR3 protein. Clone sizes are given selectively: once, few, many, or a class where the clone is expanded.

TRBJ2-1 15 TRBV7-9 once ASSLPFGRTFEDEQF
TRBJ1-2 13 TRBV2 - ASRGSGDRGRGYT
TRBJ1-2 11 TRBV19 - ASMYRETYGYT
TRBJ2-7 13 TRBV4-2 - ASSQGQGMGYEQY
TRBJ1-2 13 TRBV4-3 - ASSQEEGQIYGYT
TRBJ2-5 13 TRBV30 - ACSRETGGQETQY
TRBJ2-6 13 TRBV4-2 - ASGVGSSGANVLT
TRBJ2-2 12 TRBV24-1 - ATGRPGNTGELF
TRBJ2-7 11 TRBV7-9 - ASSLGGQVEQY
TRBJ2-1 14 TRBV3-1/TRBV3-2 - ASSQVRTALYNEQF
TRBJ2-3 12 TRBV7-3 - ASSLSGVTDTQY
TRBJ2-3 11 TRBV7-2 - ASSYGQTDTQY
TRBJ1-5 10 TRBV29-1 once SVGARDQPQH
TRBJ2-2 15 TRBV7-2 - ASRFSAGQLNTGELF
TRBJ1-2 13 TRBV19 - ASSPGTGAIYGYT
TRBJ1-2 12 TRBV2 few ASRGQGARWGYT
TRBJ1-6 11 TRBV11-2 - ASRRQDNSPLH
TRBJ1-1 12 TRBV18 - ASLKQLFETEAF
TRBJ1-2 13 TRBV15 - ATSRDGQGLYGYT
TRBJ2-2 13 TRBV11-2 - ASSSGTGTTGELF
TRBJ2-3 14 TRBV19 - ASSLQQEIRTDTQY